A selection of T cell receptor beta chains follows, all from one sample in a study of blood T cell repertoires in COVID-19. The data were produced by immunoSEQ multiplex PCR, yet TCRdb's version contains in-frame clones alone and is incomplete. The sample lists 390,000 or so clones, 85% to 90% occurring once. Sample: PBMCs or T cells enriched from blood (not recorded which). The receptor source for this set is a man aged 18 to 29 who had recovered from COVID-19. Each CDR3 is given with its conserved first and last residue. The order of the fields is J gene, CDR3 length, D gene, clone size, V gene, CDR3 protein, CDR3 DNA. D genes are given only for firm matches. Size tells how often a clone was seen (once, few, many) or the class of an expanded clone, and some rows leave it out.

J gene: TRBJ1-2; CDR3 length: 14; D gene: TRBD1; clone size: once; V gene: TRBV27; CDR3 protein: CASRKTGGDYGYTF; CDR3 DNA: TGTGCCAGCCGAAAAACAGGGGGCGACTATGGCTACACCTTC
J gene: TRBJ2-7; CDR3 length: 13; D gene: .; clone size: .; V gene: TRBV19; CDR3 protein: CASSSQGNYEQYF; CDR3 DNA: TGTGCCAGTAGCAGTCAGGGAAACTACGAGCAGTACTTC
J gene: TRBJ2-2; CDR3 length: 17; D gene: TRBD1; clone size: .; V gene: TRBV2; CDR3 protein: CASSERSRGLGTGELFF; CDR3 DNA: TGTGCCAGCAGTGAAAGGAGCAGGGGGCTAGGGACCGGGGAGCTGTTTTTT
J gene: TRBJ2-7; CDR3 length: 15; D gene: TRBD2; clone size: .; V gene: TRBV5-1; CDR3 protein: CASSLAGTSSYEQYF; CDR3 DNA: TGCGCCAGCAGCTTGGCAGGGACTAGTTCCTACGAGCAGTACTTC
J gene: TRBJ1-2; CDR3 length: 13; D gene: .; clone size: .; V gene: TRBV18; CDR3 protein: CASSAGPPYGYTF; CDR3 DNA: TGTGCCAGCTCAGCGGGACCTCCCTATGGCTACACCTTC
J gene: TRBJ2-3; CDR3 length: 15; D gene: .; clone size: .; V gene: TRBV18; CDR3 protein: CASSPPGGLSDTQYF; CDR3 DNA: TGTGCCAGCTCACCCCCGGGTGGACTTTCGGATACGCAGTATTTT
J gene: TRBJ2-1; CDR3 length: 18; D gene: TRBD2; clone size: .; V gene: TRBV5-1; CDR3 protein: CASSSGVLAGASNNEQFF; CDR3 DNA: TGCGCCAGCAGCTCGGGAGTCCTAGCGGGGGCCTCCAACAATGAGCAGTTCTTC
J gene: TRBJ2-3; CDR3 length: 14; D gene: TRBD2; clone size: .; V gene: TRBV30; CDR3 protein: CAWTTSGGPDTQYF; CDR3 DNA: TGTGCCTGGACGACTAGCGGGGGGCCAGATACGCAGTATTTT
J gene: TRBJ2-7; CDR3 length: 16; D gene: .; clone size: .; V gene: TRBV7-9; CDR3 protein: CASSLGSGTSIYEQYF; CDR3 DNA: TGTGCCAGCAGCTTAGGATCCGGGACTTCAATCTACGAGCAGTACTTC
J gene: TRBJ1-1; CDR3 length: 16; D gene: .; clone size: .; V gene: TRBV5-1; CDR3 protein: CASSPGRGSMNTEAFF; CDR3 DNA: TGCGCCAGCAGCCCGGGCAGGGGTTCCATGAACACTGAAGCTTTCTTT
J gene: TRBJ1-1; CDR3 length: 14; D gene: .; clone size: .; V gene: TRBV5-1; CDR3 protein: CASSFPGVNTEAFF; CDR3 DNA: TGCGCCAGCAGCTTTCCGGGGGTGAACACTGAAGCTTTCTTT
J gene: TRBJ1-2; CDR3 length: 13; D gene: TRBD1; clone size: .; V gene: TRBV7-9; CDR3 protein: CASSLEGAYGYTF; CDR3 DNA: TGTGCCAGCAGCTTAGAGGGGGCCTATGGCTACACCTTC
J gene: TRBJ2-7; CDR3 length: 16; D gene: .; clone size: .; V gene: TRBV7-2; CDR3 protein: CASSLGSRLGGDEQYF; CDR3 DNA: TGTGCCAGCAGCTTAGGGTCGAGACTAGGAGGGGACGAGCAGTACTTC
J gene: TRBJ1-3; CDR3 length: 14; D gene: .; clone size: once; V gene: TRBV7-9; CDR3 protein: CASSLFESGNTIYF; CDR3 DNA: TGTGCCAGCAGCTTATTTGAGTCTGGAAACACCATATATTTT
J gene: TRBJ2-3; CDR3 length: 14; D gene: .; clone size: .; V gene: TRBV7-2; CDR3 protein: CASSFYRSTDTQYF; CDR3 DNA: TGTGCCAGCAGCTTCTACAGGAGCACAGATACGCAGTATTTT
J gene: TRBJ2-5; CDR3 length: 14; D gene: TRBD2; clone size: once; V gene: TRBV9; CDR3 protein: CASSVAGGKETQYF; CDR3 DNA: TGTGCCAGCAGCGTAGCGGGAGGAAAAGAGACCCAGTACTTC
J gene: TRBJ1-2; CDR3 length: 16; D gene: .; clone size: .; V gene: TRBV7-9; CDR3 protein: CASTPTTGQQYGGYTF; CDR3 DNA: TGTGCCAGCACCCCCACCACCGGACAGCAATATGGAGGCTACACCTTC
J gene: TRBJ1-5; CDR3 length: 15; D gene: TRBD1; clone size: few; V gene: TRBV2; CDR3 protein: CASAGDRAGNQPQHF; CDR3 DNA: TGTGCCAGCGCCGGCGACAGGGCGGGCAATCAGCCCCAGCATTTT
J gene: TRBJ1-2; CDR3 length: 13; D gene: .; clone size: .; V gene: TRBV6-5; CDR3 protein: CASTRGPTGGYTF; CDR3 DNA: TGTGCCAGCACCAGGGGTCCGACGGGTGGCTACACCTTC
J gene: TRBJ1-5; CDR3 length: 15; D gene: .; clone size: .; V gene: TRBV19; CDR3 protein: CASSITNSRNQPQHF; CDR3 DNA: TGTGCCAGTAGTATCACAAACAGCAGAAATCAGCCCCAGCATTTT
J gene: TRBJ2-5; CDR3 length: 15; D gene: .; clone size: .; V gene: TRBV7-3; CDR3 protein: CASSLSTRPQETQYF; CDR3 DNA: TGTGCCAGCAGCCTCTCGACTCGCCCTCAAGAGACCCAGTACTTC
J gene: TRBJ2-7; CDR3 length: 12; D gene: .; clone size: few; V gene: TRBV11-2; CDR3 protein: CASRQATDQRYF; CDR3 DNA: TGTGCCAGCAGGCAAGCGACAGACCAGCGGTACTTC
J gene: TRBJ2-3; CDR3 length: 16; D gene: .; clone size: .; V gene: TRBV7-3; CDR3 protein: CASSLSGGRVIDTQYF; CDR3 DNA: TGTGCCAGCAGCTTGTCGGGGGGCAGGGTTATCGATACGCAGTATTTT
J gene: TRBJ2-3; CDR3 length: 15; D gene: .; clone size: .; V gene: TRBV5-8; CDR3 protein: CASSLGGSSTDTQYF; CDR3 DNA: TGTGCCAGCAGCTTAGGAGGGAGTAGCACAGATACGCAGTATTTT
J gene: TRBJ2-3; CDR3 length: 15; D gene: TRBD2; clone size: once; V gene: TRBV4-3; CDR3 protein: CASSPSGRGTDTQYF; CDR3 DNA: TGCGCCAGCAGCCCTAGCGGGAGGGGAACAGATACGCAGTATTTT
J gene: TRBJ1-1; CDR3 length: 13; D gene: .; clone size: .; V gene: TRBV10-3; CDR3 protein: CAISATAYTEAFF; CDR3 DNA: TGTGCCATCAGTGCGACAGCCTACACTGAAGCTTTCTTT
J gene: TRBJ1-5; CDR3 length: 16; D gene: .; clone size: .; V gene: TRBV19; CDR3 protein: CASSIREGALSQPQHF; CDR3 DNA: TGTGCCAGTAGTATTAGAGAAGGGGCTTTATCCCAGCCCCAGCATTTT
J gene: TRBJ1-6; CDR3 length: 14; D gene: TRBD1; clone size: .; V gene: TRBV9; CDR3 protein: CASSRGQGISPLHF; CDR3 DNA: TGTGCCAGCAGCAGAGGACAGGGAATCTCACCCCTCCACTTT
J gene: TRBJ1-3; CDR3 length: 13; D gene: .; clone size: .; V gene: TRBV5-5; CDR3 protein: CASSQGPGNTIYF; CDR3 DNA: TGTGCCAGCAGTCAGGGGCCCGGAAACACCATATATTTT
J gene: TRBJ1-3; CDR3 length: 14; D gene: .; clone size: few; V gene: TRBV30; CDR3 protein: CAWSVSGFGNTIYF; CDR3 DNA: TGTGCCTGGAGTGTTTCAGGGTTTGGAAACACCATATATTTT
J gene: TRBJ2-1; CDR3 length: 14; D gene: .; clone size: .; V gene: TRBV2; CDR3 protein: CASSAPGTVNEQFF; CDR3 DNA: TGTGCCAGCAGTGCCCCAGGAACGGTCAATGAGCAGTTCTTC